A selection of T cell receptor beta chains follows, all from one sample in a study of cytomegalovirus exposure and HLA in healthy donors. Some clones are missing from TCRdb's copy, which holds only in-frame ones; the method was immunoSEQ multiplex PCR. The table includes 65,000 to 75,000 clones, 55% to 80% detected once. Sequenced: PBMCs. These receptors originate from a woman in her thirties in good health and CMV-seronegative. Both conserved end residues are part of each CDR3. Each record gives: V gene, D gene, clone size, J gene, CDR3 protein, CDR3 DNA. The D gene is left open where the match is weak. Clone size is not always given. Where it is, it says once, few, many or a class for expanded clones.

V gene: TRBV13
D gene: TRBD1
clone size: -
J gene: TRBJ2-2
CDR3 protein: CASSRDRVLTGELFF
CDR3 DNA: TGTGCCAGCAGTAGGGACAGGGTCCTCACCGGGGAGCTGTTTTTT

V gene: TRBV6-6
D gene: -
clone size: -
J gene: TRBJ2-7
CDR3 protein: CASSYVGSSYEQYF
CDR3 DNA: TGTGCCAGCAGTTACGTGGGGAGCTCCTACGAGCAGTACTTC

V gene: TRBV4-2
D gene: TRBD2
clone size: few
J gene: TRBJ2-1
CDR3 protein: CASSPLPGLAGSSYNEQFF
CDR3 DNA: TGTGCCAGCAGCCCACTCCCGGGACTAGCGGGGAGCTCCTACAATGAGCAGTTCTTC

V gene: TRBV7-2
D gene: TRBD2
clone size: -
J gene: TRBJ2-3
CDR3 protein: CASNSAGATDTQYF
CDR3 DNA: TGTGCCAGCAATTCAGCGGGGGCGACAGATACGCAGTATTTT

V gene: TRBV29-1
D gene: -
clone size: -
J gene: TRBJ2-7
CDR3 protein: CSVGSQGGYEQYF
CDR3 DNA: TGCAGCGTTGGTTCCCAGGGGGGCTACGAGCAGTACTTC

V gene: TRBV28
D gene: TRBD1
clone size: -
J gene: TRBJ1-2
CDR3 protein: CASSTQGGGYTF
CDR3 DNA: TGTGCCAGCAGTACACAGGGGGGCGGCTACACCTTC

V gene: TRBV5-1
D gene: TRBD1
clone size: -
J gene: TRBJ2-1
CDR3 protein: CASSFGDRGYNEQFF
CDR3 DNA: TGCGCCAGCAGCTTCGGAGACAGGGGCTACAATGAGCAGTTCTTC

V gene: TRBV6-5
D gene: -
clone size: -
J gene: TRBJ1-6
CDR3 protein: CASTQQVLSPLHF
CDR3 DNA: TGTGCCAGCACTCAACAGGTTCTCTCACCCCTCCACTTT

V gene: TRBV6-1
D gene: TRBD1
clone size: few
J gene: TRBJ1-6
CDR3 protein: CASSALDRDSPLHF
CDR3 DNA: TGTGCCAGCAGTGCCCTGGACAGGGATTCACCCCTCCACTTT

V gene: TRBV7-3
D gene: TRBD2
clone size: -
J gene: TRBJ2-2
CDR3 protein: CASSLSPSGGAGTGELFF
CDR3 DNA: TGTGCCAGCAGCTTAAGTCCTAGCGGGGGGGCCGGTACCGGGGAGCTGTTTTTT

V gene: TRBV2
D gene: TRBD2
clone size: -
J gene: TRBJ2-5
CDR3 protein: CASSEGLAETQYF
CDR3 DNA: TGTGCCAGCAGTGAGGGACTAGCCGAGACCCAGTACTTC

V gene: TRBV2
D gene: TRBD2
clone size: -
J gene: TRBJ2-3
CDR3 protein: CASSPEAGGVDTQYF
CDR3 DNA: TGTGCCAGCAGTCCTGAAGCGGGGGGTGTAGATACGCAGTATTTT

V gene: TRBV12-5
D gene: -
clone size: -
J gene: TRBJ1-2
CDR3 protein: CASGTDRNYGYTF
CDR3 DNA: TGTGCTAGTGGTACCGACAGAAATTATGGCTACACCTTC

V gene: TRBV4-3
D gene: -
clone size: -
J gene: TRBJ2-3
CDR3 protein: CASSPTNTDTQYF
CDR3 DNA: TGCGCCAGCAGCCCGACAAACACAGATACGCAGTATTTT

V gene: TRBV7-2
D gene: -
clone size: -
J gene: TRBJ1-1
CDR3 protein: CASSSRQGSGTEAFF
CDR3 DNA: TGTGCCAGCAGCTCGCGCCAGGGTTCTGGCACTGAAGCTTTCTTT

V gene: TRBV4-1
D gene: TRBD1
clone size: -
J gene: TRBJ1-5
CDR3 protein: CASSQDEGAHQPQHF
CDR3 DNA: TGTGCCAGCAGCCAAGATGAGGGGGCTCATCAGCCCCAGCATTTT

V gene: TRBV7-9
D gene: -
clone size: -
J gene: TRBJ1-2
CDR3 protein: CASSLGRQGNYGYTF
CDR3 DNA: TGTGCCAGCAGCTTAGGACGTCAGGGAAACTATGGCTACACCTTC

V gene: TRBV4-1
D gene: TRBD1
clone size: few
J gene: TRBJ2-5
CDR3 protein: CASSHNPDRGETQYF
CDR3 DNA: TGCGCCAGCAGCCATAACCCCGACAGGGGTGAGACCCAGTACTTC

V gene: TRBV5-5
D gene: -
clone size: few
J gene: TRBJ2-1
CDR3 protein: CASSLSWGPNNEQFF
CDR3 DNA: TGTGCCAGCAGCTTGAGTTGGGGGCCGAACAATGAGCAGTTCTTC

V gene: TRBV5-6
D gene: TRBD1
clone size: -
J gene: TRBJ1-2
CDR3 protein: CASSLLVGTGYGYTF
CDR3 DNA: TGTGCCAGCAGCCTGCTAGTAGGGACAGGCTATGGCTACACCTTC

V gene: TRBV6-5
D gene: TRBD1
clone size: -
J gene: TRBJ2-3
CDR3 protein: CASSETGGPDTQYF
CDR3 DNA: TGTGCCAGCAGTGAGACAGGGGGGCCGGATACGCAGTATTTT

V gene: TRBV5-8
D gene: -
clone size: -
J gene: TRBJ2-6
CDR3 protein: CASAPRDGGYSGANVLTF
CDR3 DNA: TGTGCCAGCGCGCCAAGGGACGGGGGATACTCTGGGGCCAACGTCCTGACTTTC

V gene: TRBV5-1
D gene: -
clone size: few
J gene: TRBJ2-5
CDR3 protein: CASSFEGSNPETQYF
CDR3 DNA: TGCGCCAGCAGCTTCGAGGGTTCGAACCCAGAGACCCAGTACTTC

V gene: TRBV7-3
D gene: TRBD2
clone size: -
J gene: TRBJ2-5
CDR3 protein: CASSLEAGLAGVGTQYF
CDR3 DNA: TGTGCCAGCAGCTTAGAAGCCGGACTAGCGGGAGTGGGGACCCAGTACTTC

V gene: TRBV18
D gene: TRBD2
clone size: -
J gene: TRBJ2-3
CDR3 protein: CASSPFIGGGDTDTQYF
CDR3 DNA: TGTGCCAGCTCACCATTTATAGGTGGGGGGGACACAGATACGCAGTATTTT

V gene: TRBV11-1
D gene: -
clone size: -
J gene: TRBJ1-1
CDR3 protein: CASSPGAEAFF
CDR3 DNA: TGTGCCAGCAGCCCCGGGGCTGAAGCTTTCTTT

V gene: TRBV9
D gene: -
clone size: -
J gene: TRBJ2-5
CDR3 protein: CASSVGDGSETQYF
CDR3 DNA: TGTGCCAGCAGCGTAGGGGATGGGAGTGAGACCCAGTACTTC

V gene: TRBV10-2
D gene: TRBD2
clone size: -
J gene: TRBJ2-2
CDR3 protein: CASSRSGGGWNTGELFF
CDR3 DNA: TGCGCCAGCAGTAGGAGCGGGGGGGGGTGGAACACCGGGGAGCTGTTTTTT

V gene: TRBV7-2
D gene: -
clone size: few
J gene: TRBJ1-6
CDR3 protein: CASSPLGGRNSPLHF
CDR3 DNA: TGTGCCAGCAGCCCCCTCGGGGGACGGAATTCACCCCTCCACTTT

V gene: TRBV7-9
D gene: TRBD1
clone size: few
J gene: TRBJ2-2
CDR3 protein: CASSGTGGTGELFF
CDR3 DNA: TGTGCCAGCAGCGGGACAGGGGGAACCGGGGAGCTGTTTTTT

V gene: TRBV7-6
D gene: TRBD1
clone size: -
J gene: TRBJ1-2
CDR3 protein: CASSLTRQGDGYTF
CDR3 DNA: TGTGCCAGCAGCTTGACCCGACAGGGGGATGGCTACACCTTC

V gene: TRBV5-1
D gene: TRBD2
clone size: -
J gene: TRBJ2-5
CDR3 protein: CASSLMLAGGPQETQYF
CDR3 DNA: TGCGCCAGCAGCTTGATGTTAGCGGGGGGACCTCAAGAGACCCAGTACTTC

V gene: TRBV4-3
D gene: TRBD2
clone size: once
J gene: TRBJ2-1
CDR3 protein: CASLAKAGGSYEQFF
CDR3 DNA: TGCGCCAGCTTGGCCAAGGCGGGGGGCTCGTATGAGCAGTTCTTC

V gene: TRBV6-9
D gene: -
clone size: -
J gene: TRBJ2-3
CDR3 protein: CASSVRETNTQYF
CDR3 DNA: TGTGCCAGCAGTGTACGGGAAACAAATACGCAGTATTTT

V gene: TRBV9
D gene: -
clone size: -
J gene: TRBJ1-1
CDR3 protein: CASSVAVNTEAFF
CDR3 DNA: TGTGCCAGCAGCGTCGCAGTGAACACTGAAGCTTTCTTT

V gene: TRBV6-1
D gene: TRBD1
clone size: -
J gene: TRBJ2-7
CDR3 protein: CASSTTGGYEQYF
CDR3 DNA: TGTGCCAGCAGTACGACAGGGGGCTACGAGCAGTACTTC

V gene: TRBV6-5
D gene: -
clone size: -
J gene: TRBJ1-1
CDR3 protein: CASSAGGYTEAFF
CDR3 DNA: TGTGCCAGCAGTGCGGGGGGCTATACTGAAGCTTTCTTT

V gene: TRBV5-6
D gene: -
clone size: -
J gene: TRBJ1-2
CDR3 protein: CASSLGQRAGYTF
CDR3 DNA: TGTGCCAGCAGCTTAGGACAGAGGGCTGGCTACACCTTC

V gene: TRBV7-2
D gene: TRBD2
clone size: few
J gene: TRBJ2-7
CDR3 protein: CASSFRTSGYEQYF
CDR3 DNA: TGTGCCAGCAGCTTTCGGACTAGCGGCTACGAGCAGTACTTC

V gene: TRBV4-3
D gene: -
clone size: -
J gene: TRBJ2-6
CDR3 protein: CASSQVKGANVLTF
CDR3 DNA: TGCGCCAGCAGCCAAGTAAAAGGGGCCAACGTCCTGACTTTC

V gene: TRBV6-1
D gene: TRBD1
clone size: -
J gene: TRBJ1-2
CDR3 protein: CASRDRTGYYGYTF
CDR3 DNA: TGTGCCAGCAGGGACCGGACAGGATACTATGGCTACACCTTC

V gene: TRBV7-7
D gene: TRBD2
clone size: -
J gene: TRBJ2-1
CDR3 protein: CASSPGLAGGSQFF
CDR3 DNA: TGTGCTAGCAGCCCGGGACTAGCGGGGGGCTCACAGTTCTTC

V gene: TRBV6-1
D gene: -
clone size: -
J gene: TRBJ1-4
CDR3 protein: CASSVGQGEKLFF
CDR3 DNA: TGTGCCAGCAGTGTGGGGCAGGGTGAAAAACTGTTTTTT

V gene: TRBV27
D gene: TRBD1
clone size: few
J gene: TRBJ2-5
CDR3 protein: CASSPRDRVETQYF
CDR3 DNA: TGTGCCAGCAGTCCCCGGGACAGGGTAGAGACCCAGTACTTC

V gene: TRBV2
D gene: -
clone size: few
J gene: TRBJ1-5
CDR3 protein: CASRGDLGNQPQHF
CDR3 DNA: TGTGCCAGCAGAGGGGATCTCGGCAATCAGCCCCAGCATTTT

V gene: TRBV28
D gene: -
clone size: -
J gene: TRBJ1-2
CDR3 protein: CASSLGNRDYGYTF
CDR3 DNA: TGTGCCAGCAGTTTGGGTAATCGGGACTATGGCTACACCTTC

V gene: TRBV5-8
D gene: -
clone size: -
J gene: TRBJ1-2
CDR3 protein: CASSLGSGFYGYTF
CDR3 DNA: TGTGCCAGCAGCTTGGGGTCAGGGTTCTATGGCTACACCTTC

V gene: TRBV6-5
D gene: -
clone size: -
J gene: TRBJ2-7
CDR3 protein: CASSYSGGGYEQYF
CDR3 DNA: TGTGCCAGCAGTTACTCGGGGGGTGGCTACGAGCAGTACTTC

V gene: TRBV5-1
D gene: -
clone size: -
J gene: TRBJ2-7
CDR3 protein: CASSRGGESYEQYF
CDR3 DNA: TGCGCCAGCAGTAGGGGCGGGGAATCCTACGAGCAGTACTTC

V gene: TRBV4-1
D gene: -
clone size: -
J gene: TRBJ1-6
CDR3 protein: CASSRGRSESPLHF
CDR3 DNA: TGCGCCAGCAGCCGAGGGAGATCCGAGTCACCCCTCCACTTT